This T cell receptor beta chain was recorded in a study of blood T cells in healthy people across ages (dated by TCRdb to between 2014 and 2017). In the study overall: Template switching captured roughly one uniquely barcoded TCR beta cDNA molecule per two T cells in model experiments. The study measured age-related changes in TCR beta repertoire diversity using deep sequencing normalized with unique cDNA molecular identifiers. To avoid experimental bias, donors of different ages were distributed randomly across sequencing lanes. Four age groups were formed from the donors: young (average approximately 15 years), middle-aged (just under 40), aged (roughly 58) and long-lived (approximately 78). The study analyzed two additional independent replicas of 1 million unique cDNA reads from the same blood draw for two donors, one aged 18 to 30 and one aged 80 or older. What the study reported, not specific to this receptor: Compared with the aged group, more naive CD4+ T cells, fewer expanded clones and increased TCR diversity were shown by the long-lived group, suggesting age selection. As age increased, observed TCR beta diversity per million T cells dropped in a roughly linear way, and a significant reduction was already evident by age approximately 40. Because donor CMV infection status was unknown, age-related changes in expanded clonotypes were potentially confounded. Because profiling used bulk unsorted PBMCs, naive and antigen-experienced compartments could not be compared conclusively. Observed TCR beta diversity correlated strongly with the percentage of naive T cells measured by flow cytometry. Estimates of total diversity based on one million sequenced T cells were regarded as lower bounds and as underestimates.

Donors were 35 to 40 systemically healthy Caucasian individuals from Russia aged 6 to 90 years. Each donor gave 8 to 10 milliliters of peripheral blood, drawn into EDTA-treated Vacutainer tubes. Ficoll-Paque density-gradient centrifugation was used to isolate PBMCs, with at least 6.5 million per sample. Total RNA, at least 6 micrograms per sample, was extracted from PBMCs with Trizol reagent. For every donor, an aliquot of PBMCs went through flow cytometry to measure the percentages of naive CD45RAhigh/CD27high T cells. On this clonotype itself: Its target antigen remains unknown. It has no much larger one-base neighbor in the sample; base qualities were not kept.

Libraries were built with 5' RACE. The listed sequencing device is Illumina HiSeq 2500. A second roughly 7 to 11 cycle PCR used a sample-barcoded 5' primer and a J-beta primer mix. A template-switch 5' adaptor carrying 12 random nucleotides introduced a unique molecular identifier onto each TCR beta cDNA molecule. Each sample yielded at least 3 million CDR3-containing paired-end reads. The Mint cDNA synthesis kit, primed by a TRBC-specific oligonucleotide, was used to synthesize first-strand cDNA from all RNA. Following uracil-DNA glycosylase treatment, a first 18-cycle PCR with universal primers M1SS and BC2_uni_R was performed on all cDNA. The original methods were these. For normalization, 1 million high-quality reads, each with a distinct molecular identifier, were randomly selected from each sample. Instead of being binned into consensus sequences, reads that shared molecular identifiers were thrown out. MiTCR, set to a Q25 quality threshold and the strictest error-elimination algorithm, was used for CDR3 identification, clonotype clustering and error correction. Lower-bound total TCR beta diversity was estimated with a nonparametric unseen species model using Euler transformation. TCRdb's own reprocessing of the public reads used fastp at Q25 and MiXCR and kept productive beta chains. Rows with a matching CDR3 protein are joined into one entry that keeps the most common DNA and genes. What appears here as the V and J calls and clone size reflects TCRdb's work, not the paper's. Across this sample there are hundreds of thousands of distinct CDR3 sequences, with roughly 58% seen only once. The top ten constitute 30% to 45% of the sample.

The germline V gene (reference sequence) gives CDR1 as DFQATT and CDR2 as SNEGSKA. Its CDR3 holds 15 amino acids, cysteine through phenylalanine. Only CDR3 DNA is held: 45 bases, read in frame from base 1. V ends up 7 bases short and J 3 bases short, with an unmatched junction base count of 13. Specimen: blood. The chain uses TRBV20-1 and TRBJ2-5, with 8 middle bases fitting TRBD2. The receptor comes from a man aged 60 to 69 in good health. The CDR3 reads CSDPLLGGGKETQYF. The bases are TGCAGTGACCCCCTGCTGGGCGGGGGGAAAGAGACCCAGTACTTC.